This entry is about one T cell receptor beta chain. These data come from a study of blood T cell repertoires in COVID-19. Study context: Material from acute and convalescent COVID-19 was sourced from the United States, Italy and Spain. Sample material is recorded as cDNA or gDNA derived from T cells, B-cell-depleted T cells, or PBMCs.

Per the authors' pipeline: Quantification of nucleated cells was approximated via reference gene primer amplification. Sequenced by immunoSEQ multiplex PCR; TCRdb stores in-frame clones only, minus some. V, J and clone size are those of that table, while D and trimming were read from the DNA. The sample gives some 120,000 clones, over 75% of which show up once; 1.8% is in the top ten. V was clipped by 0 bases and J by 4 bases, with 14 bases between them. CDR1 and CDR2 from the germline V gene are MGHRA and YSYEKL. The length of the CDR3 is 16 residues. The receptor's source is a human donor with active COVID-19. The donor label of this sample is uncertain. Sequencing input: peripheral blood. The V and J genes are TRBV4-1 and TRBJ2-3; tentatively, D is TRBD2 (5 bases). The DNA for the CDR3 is TGCGCCAGCAGCCAAGAGGCAGCGGTTTCGTCAGATACGCAGTATTTT. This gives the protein CASSQEAAVSSDTQYF.